The 17 T cell receptor beta chains given below trace back to one sample, sequenced in a study of T cell repertoires in cytomegalovirus infection. TCRdb re-analysed the reads in MiXCR, keeping a single row per CDR3 protein. The repertoire includes around 900,000 distinct CDR3 sequences, around a third of them detected once, and more than 13% sits in the top ten. The antigens these receptors bind are not known. Sequenced here: cultured CD8+ T cells from PBMCs, sampled from culture after CMV antigen stimulation. Every receptor here comes from a human donor in good health (CMV status not recorded). Some clones in this sample may be carry-over from other donors' samples.

This clonotype has more than one count but fewer than ten. The chain uses TRBV6-1 and TRBJ1-5; a weak D match, TRBD1 (6 bases). Germline CDR1 MNHNS, CDR2 SASEGT. Trimming shortened V by 3 bases and J by 0 bases, and 9 bases separated the two germline ends. The CDR3 extends over 15 amino acids. CDR3 DNA: TGTGCCAGCAGTGAGGGGACACTTAGCAATCAGCCCCAGCATTTT. It translates to CASSEGTLSNQPQHF.

The chain joins TRBV12-3 or TRBV12-4 to TRBJ2-1; 7 nucleotides line up with TRBD1. The junction had 4 bases not matched to a gene; V was cut back by 8 bases and J by 3 bases. The CDR3 loop spans 13 amino acids. The CDR3 nucleotides are TGTGCCAGCGGGGACAGTTACTACAATGAGCAGTTCTTC. This codes for CASGDSYYNEQFF.

This chain links TRBV27 with TRBJ1-1, with D possibly TRBD1 on 6 matching bases. This CDR3 is built from 16 residues. Trimming stripped 2 bases from V and 0 bases from J, with 13 bases between. Germline V lookup: CDR1 MNHEY, CDR2 SMNVEV (reference sequence). As DNA, the CDR3 is TGTGCCAGCAGTTTAGATTGGGGGCTTCTGAACACTGAAGCTTTCTTT. Translation: CASSLDWGLLNTEAFF.

This clonotype has more than one count but fewer than ten. V is TRBV19 and J is TRBJ2-7; 8 bases fit TRBD1. Germline V lookup: CDR1 LNHDA, CDR2 SQIVND (reference sequence). The CDR3 runs 13 residues. V dropped 2 bases and J dropped 3; count of bases not matched to a gene: 0. CDR3 region: CASSITGGYEQYF. The CDR3 nucleotides are TGTGCCAGTAGTATAACAGGGGGCTACGAGCAGTACTTC.

On this clonotype: Germline and junction disagree at one end, which may indicate a read error. The chain couples TRBV7-6 to TRBJ1-1, with TRBD1 as a possible D gene (5 bases). The length of the CDR3 is 16 residues. CDR1 is SGHVS and CDR2 is FNYEAQ in the germline V gene. The CDR3 DNA follows: TGTGCCAGCAGCCAACTGGGACCCACCGCTGGCACTGAAGCTTTGTTT. It is translated as CASSQLGPTAGTEALF.

The chain combines TRBV27 with TRBJ1-4; D possibly corresponds to TRBD1 (5 bases). The CDR3 sequence is 12 residues long. The germline CDR1 and CDR2 sequences are MNHEY and SMNVEV (reference sequence). Trimming left V 8 bases short and J 6 bases short, with 10 bases between. The CDR3 nucleotides read TGTGCCAGCCGGGGGGGGGATGAAAAACTGTTTTTT. Translated, it gives CASRGGDEKLFF.

The gene calls are TRBV11-2 and TRBJ2-1, with D hard to call. The CDR3 runs 17 residues. CDR1 and CDR2 (germline): SGHAT, FQNNGV. The V gene lost 8 bases and the J gene lost 5 bases, with 25 bases spanning the gap. CDR3 DNA sequence: TGTGCCAGCCGGAATCTAGACGATGAACTACTACACAATGAGCAGTTCTTC. Amino acid sequence: CASRNLDDELLHNEQFF.

This clonotype was seen at least ten times. V is TRBV7-2 and J is TRBJ2-7; weak D call: TRBD1 (6 bases). From germline, CDR1 is SGHTA and CDR2 FQGNSA. Trimming shortened V by 3 bases and J by 3 bases, and 12 bases separated the two germline ends. CDR3 size: 14 residues. This CDR3 reads CASSFTSDSYEQYV. CDR3 bases: TGTGCCAGCAGCTTCACATCGGACAGCTACGAGCAGTACGTC.

The V and J genes are TRBV2 and TRBJ2-1; TRBD2 matches 8 bases. Germline CDR1 is SNHLY and CDR2 is FYNNEI. V shed 10 bases, J shed 7 bases, and the junction held 15 bases outside the gene matches. This CDR3 comprises 15 residues. In DNA form, the CDR3 reads TGTGCCACCGTCCAAGCGGGGGCCCTAGGGAATGAGCAGTTCTTC. Translated, it gives CATVQAGALGNEQFF.

The V gene is TRBV27, the J gene TRBJ2-1; 8 bases agree with TRBD2. The ends lost 3 bases at V and 5 bases at J; junction bases unmatched: 6. CDR3 length equals 15 residues. Germline V gives CDR1 MNHEY, CDR2 SMNVEV (reference sequence). The CDR3 is CASSFGRGAHNEQFF. The CDR3 region has the DNA TGTGCCAGCAGTTTTGGGCGGGGGGCCCACAATGAGCAGTTCTTC.

The chain recombines TRBV7-9 with TRBJ2-2, with D possibly matching TRBD1 (6 bases). Per germline, CDR1 SEHNR and CDR2 FQNEAQ (reference sequence). The CDR3 contains 14 residues. Trimming pared 5 bases from V and 6 bases from J, leaving 13 bases between. The CDR3 loop reads CASSRSRGPGELFF. DNA for the CDR3: TGTGCCAGCAGCCGTAGCAGGGGCCCCGGGGAGCTGTTTTTT.

The rearrangement uses TRBV7-9 and TRBJ2-1; 9 nucleotides match TRBD2. J gave up 7 bases and V 4 bases, and 11 bases lay outside the gene matches. From germline, CDR1 is SEHNR and CDR2 FQNEAQ (reference sequence). This CDR3 has 16 amino acids. CDR3: CASSSLGRGGLNEQFF. The CDR3 DNA sequence: TGTGCCAGCAGCTCCCTCGGGCGGGGGGGCCTTAATGAGCAGTTCTTC.

This clonotype was counted a few times. V usage is TRBV7-6 and J usage is TRBJ1-3; 9 bases line up with TRBD1. Germline trimming cut 3 bases from V and 0 bases from J; bases unmatched to any gene: 6. The CDR3 sequence is 17 residues long. The germline CDR1 and CDR2 sequences are SGHVS and FNYEAQ. The CDR3 nucleotides are TGTGCCAGCAGCTTCGGGGACAGGGTCACCTCTGGAAACACCATATATTTT. Its translation is CASSFGDRVTSGNTIYF.

The CDR3: CASSSTGTGAGYTF. The CDR3 bases are TGTGCCAGCAGTTCTACCGGGACAGGGGCTGGCTACACCTTC. V gene TRBV7-9 combines with J gene TRBJ1-2; TRBD1 agrees at 10 bases. Per germline, CDR1 SEHNR and CDR2 FQNEAQ (reference sequence). This CDR3 spans 14 amino acids. J was trimmed by 7 bases and V by 6 bases; bases with no gene match: 8.

This rearrangement joins TRBV5-1 to TRBJ2-7; no firm D call. V was cut by 0 bases and J by 5 bases, with 12 bases left in between. Germline V gene data show CDR1 as SGHRS and CDR2 as YFSETQ. The CDR3 contains 14 residues. CDR3 loop: CASSLVSTPDEQYF. In DNA form, the CDR3 reads TGCGCCAGCAGCTTGGTAAGCACCCCCGACGAGCAGTACTTC.

This clonotype came up a few times. The chain employs TRBV29-1 and TRBJ1-3, with TRBD1 matching over 9 bases. Germline assignment: CDR1 SQVTM and CDR2 ANQGSEA. Trimming cost V 5 bases and J 10 bases; bases outside gene matches: 15. The CDR3 contains 15 residues. The CDR3 coding sequence is TGCAGCGTTCTAGCCGGACAGGGGCCCGAAAGGACCATATATTTT. It translates to CSVLAGQGPERTIYF.

The chain carries TRBV6-5 and TRBJ1-6; D is unclear. This CDR3 has 13 residues. V gave up 5 bases and J gave up 7 bases, with 9 bases separating them. Germline CDR1 MNHEY, CDR2 SVGAGI. The DNA of the CDR3 is TGTGCCAGCAGTCGGGAGCGAAATTCACCCCTCCACTTT. Its translation: CASSRERNSPLHF.